These T cell receptor beta chains were read from a single sample in a study of OX40 agonist ivuxolimab in advanced cancers. Assay used: immunoSEQ multiplex PCR; TCRdb lists only in-frame clones, some missing. The sample has 45,000 to 60,000 clones; approximately 90% are singletons. The sample in question was CD4+ or CD8+ T cells sorted from blood, obtained in a trial of the OX40 agonist ivuxolimab. These receptor sequences come from an adult with an advanced solid tumor such as melanoma, head and neck, liver or kidney cancer. The CDR3 runs from the conserved cysteine through the conserved F or W. Each record gives: D gene, V gene, J gene, clone size, CDR3 protein, CDR3 DNA. The D gene is left open where the match is weak. Size tells how often a clone was seen (once, few, many) or the class of an expanded clone, and some rows leave it out.

d_gene: -
v_gene: TRBV5-1
j_gene: TRBJ2-7
abundance: once
CDR3aa: CASSLSNSYEQYF
CDR3nt: TGCGCCAGCAGCTTGAGTAACTCCTACGAGCAGTACTTC

d_gene: -
v_gene: TRBV5-4
j_gene: TRBJ2-3
abundance: once
CDR3aa: CASSLAMGRIQSTDTQYF
CDR3nt: TGTGCCAGCAGCTTGGCTATGGGACGGATACAGTCCACAGATACGCAGTATTTT

d_gene: -
v_gene: TRBV5-1
j_gene: TRBJ1-1
abundance: -
CDR3aa: CASKSNDAVNTEAFF
CDR3nt: TGCGCCAGCAAGTCTAACGACGCAGTTAACACTGAAGCTTTCTTT

d_gene: TRBD1
v_gene: TRBV4-1
j_gene: TRBJ1-1
abundance: -
CDR3aa: CASSQAALRRGDRVDTEAFF
CDR3nt: TGCGCCAGCAGCCAAGCCGCGTTGAGAAGGGGGGACAGGGTGGACACTGAAGCTTTCTTT

d_gene: -
v_gene: TRBV9
j_gene: TRBJ2-5
abundance: -
CDR3aa: CASSVDVGTETQYF
CDR3nt: TGTGCCAGCAGCGTAGATGTGGGGACGGAGACCCAGTACTTC

d_gene: -
v_gene: TRBV7-2
j_gene: TRBJ2-3
abundance: -
CDR3aa: CASNLRNTDTQYF
CDR3nt: TGTGCCAGCAATTTACGCAACACAGATACGCAGTATTTT

d_gene: -
v_gene: TRBV7-2
j_gene: TRBJ2-3
abundance: -
CDR3aa: CASSLGLLTSTDTQYF
CDR3nt: TGTGCCAGCAGCTTAGGACTTCTAACTAGCACAGATACGCAGTATTTT

d_gene: TRBD2
v_gene: TRBV6-6
j_gene: TRBJ2-5
abundance: -
CDR3aa: CASSYSIAGETQYF
CDR3nt: TGTGCCAGCAGTTACTCGATAGCGGGAGAGACCCAGTACTTC

d_gene: -
v_gene: TRBV18
j_gene: TRBJ1-1
abundance: -
CDR3aa: CASSPKTESEAFF
CDR3nt: TGTGCCAGCTCACCCAAGACAGAGTCTGAAGCTTTCTTT

d_gene: -
v_gene: TRBV13
j_gene: TRBJ1-3
abundance: -
CDR3aa: CASSLYGSGNTIYF
CDR3nt: TGTGCCAGCAGCTTATACGGGAGCGGAAACACCATATATTTT

d_gene: -
v_gene: TRBV4-3
j_gene: TRBJ1-2
abundance: -
CDR3aa: CASSQAPSGTYGYTF
CDR3nt: TGCGCCAGCAGCCAAGCCCCGTCAGGGACGTATGGCTACACCTTC

d_gene: -
v_gene: TRBV27
j_gene: TRBJ2-2
abundance: -
CDR3aa: CASSLRGNLNTGELFF
CDR3nt: TGTGCCAGCAGTTTGAGAGGCAACCTGAACACCGGGGAGCTGTTTTTT

d_gene: TRBD2
v_gene: TRBV28
j_gene: TRBJ2-5
abundance: -
CDR3aa: CASSLGLALETQYF
CDR3nt: TGTGCCAGCAGTCTCGGACTAGCCTTGGAGACCCAGTACTTC

d_gene: -
v_gene: TRBV18
j_gene: TRBJ1-5
abundance: -
CDR3aa: CASSLGIDQPQHF
CDR3nt: TGTGCCAGCTCACTGGGGATCGATCAGCCCCAGCATTTT

d_gene: -
v_gene: TRBV4-2
j_gene: TRBJ1-6
abundance: -
CDR3aa: CASSQDIGGRGSPLHF
CDR3nt: TGTGCCAGCAGCCAAGATATAGGAGGGAGAGGGTCACCCCTCCACTTT

d_gene: TRBD1
v_gene: TRBV2
j_gene: TRBJ2-7
abundance: -
CDR3aa: CASRTDRGHHEQYF
CDR3nt: TGTGCCAGCAGGACCGACAGGGGGCACCACGAGCAGTACTTC

d_gene: -
v_gene: TRBV2
j_gene: TRBJ2-5
abundance: -
CDR3aa: CASSALGRHQETQYF
CDR3nt: TGTGCCAGCAGTGCGCTGGGACGGCACCAAGAGACCCAGTACTTC

d_gene: -
v_gene: TRBV6-1
j_gene: TRBJ1-1
abundance: -
CDR3aa: CASRSGLNTEAFF
CDR3nt: TGTGCCAGCAGGTCGGGGTTGAACACTGAAGCTTTCTTT

d_gene: TRBD1
v_gene: TRBV5-1
j_gene: TRBJ2-5
abundance: -
CDR3aa: CASSATTGGDLPRETQYF
CDR3nt: TGCGCCAGCAGCGCTACTACAGGGGGCGACCTACCAAGGGAGACCCAGTACTTC

d_gene: -
v_gene: TRBV4-1
j_gene: TRBJ1-2
abundance: -
CDR3aa: CASSQRGGGYVNYGYTF
CDR3nt: TGCGCCAGCAGCCAAAGGGGGGGAGGGTACGTTAACTATGGCTACACCTTC

d_gene: TRBD2
v_gene: TRBV18
j_gene: TRBJ2-5
abundance: -
CDR3aa: CASSPRPGGPGETQYF
CDR3nt: TGTGCCAGCTCACCACGTCCGGGAGGGCCTGGGGAGACCCAGTACTTC

d_gene: -
v_gene: TRBV5-6
j_gene: TRBJ2-7
abundance: -
CDR3aa: CASTSAYEQYF
CDR3nt: TGTGCCAGCACCTCGGCCTACGAGCAGTACTTC

d_gene: TRBD1
v_gene: TRBV5-1
j_gene: TRBJ2-5
abundance: -
CDR3aa: CASSTAPTGGVETQYF
CDR3nt: TGCGCCAGCAGCACAGCACCTACAGGGGGCGTTGAGACCCAGTACTTC

d_gene: -
v_gene: TRBV15
j_gene: TRBJ1-4
abundance: -
CDR3aa: CATSEDGGTNEKLFF
CDR3nt: TGTGCCACCAGCGAGGATGGGGGGACTAATGAAAAACTGTTTTTT

d_gene: -
v_gene: TRBV13
j_gene: TRBJ2-1
abundance: -
CDR3aa: CASSFFGKGLDNEQFF
CDR3nt: TGTGCCAGCAGCTTCTTCGGAAAGGGCCTCGACAATGAGCAGTTCTTC

d_gene: -
v_gene: TRBV28
j_gene: TRBJ1-1
abundance: -
CDR3aa: CASTLWGSGVNAFF
CDR3nt: TGTGCCAGCACCCTATGGGGCTCGGGGGTGAATGCTTTCTTT

d_gene: -
v_gene: TRBV27
j_gene: TRBJ1-1
abundance: -
CDR3aa: CASSLVRGGLGNTEAFF
CDR3nt: TGTGCCAGCAGTTTAGTGAGGGGGGGCCTCGGGAACACTGAAGCTTTCTTT

d_gene: -
v_gene: TRBV5-1
j_gene: TRBJ1-1
abundance: -
CDR3aa: CASSLDTGGTEAFF
CDR3nt: TGCGCCAGCAGCTTGGATACTGGGGGCACTGAAGCTTTCTTT

d_gene: TRBD1
v_gene: TRBV7-2
j_gene: TRBJ1-2
abundance: once
CDR3aa: CASSLERDRDYGYTF
CDR3nt: TGTGCCAGCAGCTTAGAAAGGGACAGGGACTATGGCTACACCTTC

d_gene: -
v_gene: TRBV28
j_gene: TRBJ2-3
abundance: -
CDR3aa: CASSLILGDTQYF
CDR3nt: TGTGCCAGCAGTTTAATCTTGGGGGATACGCAGTATTTT

d_gene: TRBD1
v_gene: TRBV19
j_gene: TRBJ1-1
abundance: once
CDR3aa: CASSHGTGLNTEAFF
CDR3nt: TGTGCCAGTAGTCACGGGACAGGGCTGAACACTGAAGCTTTCTTT

d_gene: TRBD1
v_gene: TRBV30
j_gene: TRBJ1-5
abundance: -
CDR3aa: CAWSTQGDQPQHF
CDR3nt: TGTGCCTGGAGTACTCAGGGGGATCAGCCCCAGCATTTT

d_gene: TRBD1
v_gene: TRBV28
j_gene: TRBJ1-6
abundance: -
CDR3aa: CAIKIGTANSPLHF
CDR3nt: TGTGCCATAAAGATCGGGACAGCTAATTCACCCCTCCACTTT

d_gene: TRBD2
v_gene: TRBV11-2
j_gene: TRBJ2-7
abundance: -
CDR3aa: CASSVSGMPSYEQYF
CDR3nt: TGTGCCAGCAGCGTTAGCGGGATGCCCTCCTACGAGCAGTACTTC

d_gene: -
v_gene: TRBV6-4
j_gene: TRBJ2-5
abundance: -
CDR3aa: CASSSGIGETQYF
CDR3nt: TGTGCCAGCAGTTCAGGGATCGGGGAGACCCAGTACTTC

d_gene: -
v_gene: TRBV20-1
j_gene: TRBJ1-1
abundance: -
CDR3aa: CSAIVTTEAFF
CDR3nt: TGCAGTGCAATCGTCACAACTGAAGCTTTCTTT

d_gene: -
v_gene: TRBV19
j_gene: TRBJ1-2
abundance: once
CDR3aa: CASSMGSLGGYGYTF
CDR3nt: TGTGCCAGTAGTATGGGGTCTCTCGGTGGCTATGGCTACACCTTC